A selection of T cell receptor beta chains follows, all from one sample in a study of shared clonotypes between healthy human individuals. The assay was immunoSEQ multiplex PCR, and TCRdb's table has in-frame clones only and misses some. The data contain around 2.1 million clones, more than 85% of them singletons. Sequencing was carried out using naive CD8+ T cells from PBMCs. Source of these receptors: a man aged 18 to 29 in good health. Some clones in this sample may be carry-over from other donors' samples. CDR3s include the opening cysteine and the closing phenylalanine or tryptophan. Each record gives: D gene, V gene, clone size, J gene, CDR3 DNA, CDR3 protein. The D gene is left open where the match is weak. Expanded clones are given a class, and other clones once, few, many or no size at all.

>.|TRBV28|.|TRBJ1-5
TGTGCCAGCAGTTTGTGGTCAGGGGTTGACGGTCAGCCCCAGCATTTT
CASSLWSGVDGQPQHF
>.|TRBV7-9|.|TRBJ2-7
TGTGCCAGCAGCTTTGGGGCCGTTTCCTACGAGCAGTACTTC
CASSFGAVSYEQYF
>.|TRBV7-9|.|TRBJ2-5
TGTGCCAGCAGCGGCCCAGGAGGCGAAGAGACCCAGTACTTC
CASSGPGGEETQYF
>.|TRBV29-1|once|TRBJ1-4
TGCAGCGTAGTCTTACACCTTATTGGGGAAAAACTGTTTTTT
CSVVLHLIGEKLFF
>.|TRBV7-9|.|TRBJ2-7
TGTGCCAGCACTCCGTCCAGGCCCTACGAGCAGTACTTC
CASTPSRPYEQYF
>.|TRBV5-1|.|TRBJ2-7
TGCGCCAGCAGCTTGGGAGACTCGACCCTCGGGCAGTACTTC
CASSLGDSTLGQYF
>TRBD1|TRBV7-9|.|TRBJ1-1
TGTGCCAGCAGCTTAGGACAGGGGTATACTGAAGCTTTCTTT
CASSLGQGYTEAFF
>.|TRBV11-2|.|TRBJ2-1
TGTGCCAGCAGCCAGACTGGCTACAATGAGCAGTTCTTC
CASSQTGYNEQFF
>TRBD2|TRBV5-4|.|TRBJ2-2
TGTGCCAGCAGCTGGGGGTGGACTAGCGGGAGGTATAACACCGGGGAGCTGTTTTTT
CASSWGWTSGRYNTGELFF
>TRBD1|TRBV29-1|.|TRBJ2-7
TGCAGCGTCGAACGGCAACGCGTGACAGGGAGCTACGAGCAGTACTTC
CSVERQRVTGSYEQYF
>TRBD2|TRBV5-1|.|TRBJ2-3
TGCGCCAGCGGGCATGCTGTTGCGGGGGAGTCAGATACGCAGTATTTT
CASGHAVAGESDTQYF
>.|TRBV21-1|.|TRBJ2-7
TGTGCCAGCAGCAACGGGACTAGCGGGAGGGCCCTCACCTACGAGCAGTACTTC
CASSNGTSGRALTYEQYF
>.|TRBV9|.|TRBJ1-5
TGTGCCAGCAGCGTAGATGTGGGCCGGAATCAGCCCCAGCATTTT
CASSVDVGRNQPQHF
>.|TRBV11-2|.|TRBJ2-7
TGTGCCAGCAGCTCAACCTCGCCGACCTACGAGCAGTACTTC
CASSSTSPTYEQYF
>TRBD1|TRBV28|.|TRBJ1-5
TGTGCCAGCAGTTTAAGGGGGTGGACAGGCGGCAATCAGCCCCAGCATTTT
CASSLRGWTGGNQPQHF
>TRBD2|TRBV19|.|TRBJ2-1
TGTGCCAGCCAAGGCCTAGCGGGCCAATACAATGAGCAGTTCTTC
CASQGLAGQYNEQFF
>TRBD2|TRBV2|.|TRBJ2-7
TGTGCCAGCAAAACCGGGACTAGCTATATCAGGCAGTACTTC
CASKTGTSYIRQYF
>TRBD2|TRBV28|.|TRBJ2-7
TGTGCCAGCAGTTCCTCACTAGCGGACAACTTCTACGAGCAGTACTTC
CASSSSLADNFYEQYF
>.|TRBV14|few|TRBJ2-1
TGTGCCAGCAACCAGGGTTTGGCCTACAATGAGCAGTTCTTC
CASNQGLAYNEQFF
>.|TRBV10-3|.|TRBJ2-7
TGTGCCATCAGGGACAGTACAGTGCAGTACTTC
CAIRDSTVQYF
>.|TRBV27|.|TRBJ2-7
TGTGCCTCCGCCCTCGGACGGAAATACGAGCAGTACTTC
CASALGRKYEQYF
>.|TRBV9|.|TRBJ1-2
TGTGCCAGCAGCGTAGCCGGGGGGGTGTTTGGCTACACCTTC
CASSVAGGVFGYTF
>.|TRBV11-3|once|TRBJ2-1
TGTGCCAGCAGCTTATTGGGGGACTCCTACAATGAGCAGTTCTTC
CASSLLGDSYNEQFF
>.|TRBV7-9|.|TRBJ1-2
TGTGCCAGCAGCTTAGCGGCAGAAGGGTCTCATGGCTACACCTTC
CASSLAAEGSHGYTF
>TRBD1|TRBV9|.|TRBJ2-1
TGTGCCAGCAGTCGAACAGGGGGGTCCTACAATGAGCAGTTCTTC
CASSRTGGSYNEQFF
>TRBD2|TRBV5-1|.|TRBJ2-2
TGCGCCAGCAGCTTATTTGGACTAGCGGGCCGAAACACCGGGGAGCTGTTTTTT
CASSLFGLAGRNTGELFF
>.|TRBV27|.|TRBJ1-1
TGTGCCAGCAGTTTCGGGGGATACACTGAAGCTTTCTTT
CASSFGGYTEAFF
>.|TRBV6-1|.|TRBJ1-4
TGTGCCAGCAGTGGGGCCCCGGGGGATGCAACTAATGAAAAACTGTTTTTT
CASSGAPGDATNEKLFF
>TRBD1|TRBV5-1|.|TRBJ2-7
TGCGCCAGCAGCTTAGTCCCAGGGGGTATAGTCTACGAGCAGTACTTC
CASSLVPGGIVYEQYF
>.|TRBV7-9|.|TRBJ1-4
TGTGCCAGCAGCTTAGAACTGGCTGCAACTAATGAAAAACTGTTTTTT
CASSLELAATNEKLFF
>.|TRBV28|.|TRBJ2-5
TGTGCCAGCAGTCAATTAGCCGAGCTCGGAGAGACCCAGTACTTC
CASSQLAELGETQYF
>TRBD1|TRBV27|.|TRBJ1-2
TGTGCCAGCAGTTCTGGACAGGGGGCTTTTGGCTACACCTTC
CASSSGQGAFGYTF
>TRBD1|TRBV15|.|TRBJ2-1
TGTGCCACCAGCGCCGGGACAGGGTCCTACAATGAGCAGTTCTTC
CATSAGTGSYNEQFF
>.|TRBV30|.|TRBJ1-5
TGTGCCTGGAGCCCGACCCGTCAGGGGAGGTGGCAGCCCCAGCATTTT
CAWSPTRQGRWQPQHF
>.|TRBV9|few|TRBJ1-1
TGTGCCAGCAGCGTATCGGAGTTCGGTGAAGCTTTCTTT
CASSVSEFGEAFF
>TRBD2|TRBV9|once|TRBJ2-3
TGTGCCAGCAGCCCCCTAGCGGGTCATTTAGATACGCAGTATTTT
CASSPLAGHLDTQYF
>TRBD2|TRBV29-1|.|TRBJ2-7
TGCAGCGTGGGACTAGCGAGATCCCGCTACGAGCAGTACTTC
CSVGLARSRYEQYF
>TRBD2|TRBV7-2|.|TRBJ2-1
TGTGCCAGCAGCTGGCTAGCGGGAGGTAATGAGCAGTTCTTC
CASSWLAGGNEQFF
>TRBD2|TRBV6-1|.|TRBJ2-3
TGTGCCAGCAGTGACCCCTTCAGACTAGCGGGAGATACGCAGTATTTT
CASSDPFRLAGDTQYF
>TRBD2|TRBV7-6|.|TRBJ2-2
TGTGCCAGCAGCTCGCTAGCGGAGGACACCGGGGAGCTGTTTTTT
CASSSLAEDTGELFF
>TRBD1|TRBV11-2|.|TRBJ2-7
TGTGCCAGCAGCTTAGCAACAGGGGGAAGAAACGAGCAGTACTTC
CASSLATGGRNEQYF
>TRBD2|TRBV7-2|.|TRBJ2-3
TGTGCCAGCAGCTTAGGACTAGCGGCGGATACGCAGTATTTT
CASSLGLAADTQYF
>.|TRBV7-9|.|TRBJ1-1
TGTGCCAGCAGATCCCACAGGGCGAACCGACTGAACACTGAAGCTTTCTTT
CASRSHRANRLNTEAFF